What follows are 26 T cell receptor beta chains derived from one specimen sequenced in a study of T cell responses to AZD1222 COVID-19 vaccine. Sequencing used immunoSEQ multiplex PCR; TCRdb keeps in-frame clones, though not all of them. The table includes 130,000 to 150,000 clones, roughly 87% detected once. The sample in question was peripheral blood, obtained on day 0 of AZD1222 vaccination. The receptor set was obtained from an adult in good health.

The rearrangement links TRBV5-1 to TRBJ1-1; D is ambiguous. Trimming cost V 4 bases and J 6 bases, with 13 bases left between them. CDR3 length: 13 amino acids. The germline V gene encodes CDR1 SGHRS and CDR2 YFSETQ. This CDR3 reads CASSVIEEAEAFF. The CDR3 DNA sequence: TGCGCCAGCAGCGTGATAGAAGAGGCTGAAGCTTTCTTT.

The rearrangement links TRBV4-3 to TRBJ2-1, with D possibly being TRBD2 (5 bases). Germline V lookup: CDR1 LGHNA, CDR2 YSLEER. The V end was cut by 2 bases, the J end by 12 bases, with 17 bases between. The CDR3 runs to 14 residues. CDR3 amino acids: CASSQTSSGFAQFF. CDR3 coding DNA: TGCGCCAGCAGCCAAACTAGTTCGGGCTTCGCGCAGTTCTTC.

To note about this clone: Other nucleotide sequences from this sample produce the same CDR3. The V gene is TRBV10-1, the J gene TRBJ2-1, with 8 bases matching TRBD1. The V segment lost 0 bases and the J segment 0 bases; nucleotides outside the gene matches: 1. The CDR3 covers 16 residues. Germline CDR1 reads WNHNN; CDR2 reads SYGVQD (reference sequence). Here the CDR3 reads CASSESGTGSYNEQFF. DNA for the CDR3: TGCGCCAGCAGTGAGTCTGGGACAGGCTCCTACAATGAGCAGTTCTTC.

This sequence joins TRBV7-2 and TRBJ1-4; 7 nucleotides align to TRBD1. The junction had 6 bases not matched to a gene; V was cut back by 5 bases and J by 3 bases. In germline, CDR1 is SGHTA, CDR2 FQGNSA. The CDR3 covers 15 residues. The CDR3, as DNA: TGTGCCAGCAGCCGGGGACAGTACGCTAATGAAAAACTGTTTTTT. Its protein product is CASSRGQYANEKLFF.

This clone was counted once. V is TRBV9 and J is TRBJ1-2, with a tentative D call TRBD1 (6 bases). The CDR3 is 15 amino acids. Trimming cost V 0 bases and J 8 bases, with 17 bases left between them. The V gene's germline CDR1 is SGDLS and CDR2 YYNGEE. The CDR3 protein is CASSVVAGVDSGYTF. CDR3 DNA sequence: TGTGCCAGCAGCGTAGTCGCAGGGGTGGACTCGGGCTACACCTTC.

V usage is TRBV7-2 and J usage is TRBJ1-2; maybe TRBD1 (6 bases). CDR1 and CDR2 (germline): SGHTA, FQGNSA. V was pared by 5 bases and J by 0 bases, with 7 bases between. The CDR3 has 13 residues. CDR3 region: CASSRQANYGYTF. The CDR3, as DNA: TGTGCCAGCAGCCGACAGGCTAACTATGGCTACACCTTC.

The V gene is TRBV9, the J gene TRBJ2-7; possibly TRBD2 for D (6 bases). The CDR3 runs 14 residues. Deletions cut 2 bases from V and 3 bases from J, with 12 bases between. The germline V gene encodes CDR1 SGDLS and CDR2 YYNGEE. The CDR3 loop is CASSVGGSGYEQYF. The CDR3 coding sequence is TGTGCCAGCAGCGTGGGGGGAAGCGGCTACGAGCAGTACTTC. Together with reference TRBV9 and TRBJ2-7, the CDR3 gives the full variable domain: DSGVTQTPKHLITATGQRVTLRCSPRSGDLSVYWYQQSLDQGLQFLIQYYNGEERAKGNILERFSAQQFPDLHSELNLSSLELGDSALYFCASSVGGSGYEQYFGPGTRLTVT.

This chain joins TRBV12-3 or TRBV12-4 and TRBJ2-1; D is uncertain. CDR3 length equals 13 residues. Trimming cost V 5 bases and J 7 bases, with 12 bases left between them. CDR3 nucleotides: TGTGCCAGCAGTCTGAACCGGTGGAATGAGCAGTTCTTC. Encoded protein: CASSLNRWNEQFF.

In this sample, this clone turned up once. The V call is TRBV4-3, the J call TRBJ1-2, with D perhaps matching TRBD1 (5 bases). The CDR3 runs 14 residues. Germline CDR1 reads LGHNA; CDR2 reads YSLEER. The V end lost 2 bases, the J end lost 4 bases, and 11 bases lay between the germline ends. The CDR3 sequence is CASSQLAGTYGYTF. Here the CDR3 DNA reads TGCGCCAGCAGCCAACTGGCAGGGACCTATGGCTACACCTTC.

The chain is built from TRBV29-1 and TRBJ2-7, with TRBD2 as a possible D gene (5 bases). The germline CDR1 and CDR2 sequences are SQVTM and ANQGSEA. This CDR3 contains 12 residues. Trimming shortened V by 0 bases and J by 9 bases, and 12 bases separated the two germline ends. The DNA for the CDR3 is TGCAGCGTTGAAGATGGAGGCAGATGGCAGTACTTC. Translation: CSVEDGGRWQYF.

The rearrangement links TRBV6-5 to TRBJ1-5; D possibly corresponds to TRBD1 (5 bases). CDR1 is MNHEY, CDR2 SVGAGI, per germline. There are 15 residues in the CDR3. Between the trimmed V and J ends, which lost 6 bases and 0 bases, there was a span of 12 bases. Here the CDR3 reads CASRIRVYSNQPQHF. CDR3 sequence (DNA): TGTGCCAGCAGAATCAGGGTCTATAGCAATCAGCCCCAGCATTTT.

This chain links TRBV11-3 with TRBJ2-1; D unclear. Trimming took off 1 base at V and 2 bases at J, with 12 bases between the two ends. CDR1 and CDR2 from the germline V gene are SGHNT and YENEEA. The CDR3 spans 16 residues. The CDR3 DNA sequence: TGTGCCAGCAGCTTAGGGGGTAGCCGACCCTACAATGAGCAGTTCTTC. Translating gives CASSLGGSRPYNEQFF. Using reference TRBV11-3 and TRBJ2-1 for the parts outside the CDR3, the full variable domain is EAGVVQSPRYKIIEKKQPVAFWCNPISGHNTLYWYLQNLGQGPELLIRYENEEAVDDSQLPKDRFSAERLKGVDSTLKIQPAELGDSAVYLCASSLGGSRPYNEQFFGPGTRLTVL.

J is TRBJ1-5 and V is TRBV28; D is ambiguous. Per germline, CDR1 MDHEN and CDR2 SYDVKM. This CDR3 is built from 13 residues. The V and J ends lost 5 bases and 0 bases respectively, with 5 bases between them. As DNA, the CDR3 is TGTGCCAGCAGTCGGGATAGCAATCAGCCCCAGCATTTT. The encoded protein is CASSRDSNQPQHF.

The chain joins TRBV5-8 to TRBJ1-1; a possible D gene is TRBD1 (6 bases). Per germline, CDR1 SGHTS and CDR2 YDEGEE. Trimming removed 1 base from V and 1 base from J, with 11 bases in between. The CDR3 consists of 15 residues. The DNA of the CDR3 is TGTGCCAGCAGCTTGACAGGGCGGGGGAACACTGAAGCTTTCTTT. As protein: CASSLTGRGNTEAFF.

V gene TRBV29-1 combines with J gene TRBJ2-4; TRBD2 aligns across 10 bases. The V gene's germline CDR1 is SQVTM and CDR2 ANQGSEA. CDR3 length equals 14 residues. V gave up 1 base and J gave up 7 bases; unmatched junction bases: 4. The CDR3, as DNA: TGCAGCGTTGAAGTGCTAGCGGGAGCGAACATTCAGTACTTC. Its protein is CSVEVLAGANIQYF.

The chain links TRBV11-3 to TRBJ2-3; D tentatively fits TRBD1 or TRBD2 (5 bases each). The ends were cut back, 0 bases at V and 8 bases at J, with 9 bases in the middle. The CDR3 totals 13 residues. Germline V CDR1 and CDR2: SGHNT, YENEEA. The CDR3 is CASSLDSRGTQYF. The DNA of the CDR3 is TGTGCCAGCAGCTTAGATTCGAGGGGTACGCAGTATTTT.

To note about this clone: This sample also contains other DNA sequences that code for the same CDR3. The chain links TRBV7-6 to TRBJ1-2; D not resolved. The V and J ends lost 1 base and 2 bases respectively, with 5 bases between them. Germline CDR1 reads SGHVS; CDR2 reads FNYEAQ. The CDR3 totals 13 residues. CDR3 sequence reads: CASSLDGNYGYTF. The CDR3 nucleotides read TGTGCCAGCAGCTTAGATGGCAACTATGGCTACACCTTC.

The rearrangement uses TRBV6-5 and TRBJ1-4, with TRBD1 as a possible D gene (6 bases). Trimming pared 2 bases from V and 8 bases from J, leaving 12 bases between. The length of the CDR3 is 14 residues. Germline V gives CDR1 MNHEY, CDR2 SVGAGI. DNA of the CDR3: TGTGCCAGCAGTTACGTCAGGGGAGGGGAAAAACTGTTTTTT. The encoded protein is CASSYVRGGEKLFF.

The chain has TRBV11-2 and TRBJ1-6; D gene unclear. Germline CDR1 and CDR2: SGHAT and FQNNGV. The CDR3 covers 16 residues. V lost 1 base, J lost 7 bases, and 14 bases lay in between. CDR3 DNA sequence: TGTGCCAGCAGCTTAGGAGCAGAAACACGAAATTCACCCCTCCACTTT. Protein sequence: CASSLGAETRNSPLHF.

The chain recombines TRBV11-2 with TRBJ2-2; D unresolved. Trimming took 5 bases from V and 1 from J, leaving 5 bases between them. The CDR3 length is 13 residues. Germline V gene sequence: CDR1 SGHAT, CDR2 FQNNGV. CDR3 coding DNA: TGTGCCAGCAGCGACCTGAACACCGGGGAGCTGTTTTTT. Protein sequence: CASSDLNTGELFF.

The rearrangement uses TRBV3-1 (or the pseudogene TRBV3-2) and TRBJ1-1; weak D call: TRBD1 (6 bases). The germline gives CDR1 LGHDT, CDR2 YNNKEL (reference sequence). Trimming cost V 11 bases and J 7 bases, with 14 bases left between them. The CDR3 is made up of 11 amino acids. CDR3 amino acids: CAAGGAYEAFF. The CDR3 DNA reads TGTGCCGCCGGGGGGGCCTATGAAGCTTTCTTT.

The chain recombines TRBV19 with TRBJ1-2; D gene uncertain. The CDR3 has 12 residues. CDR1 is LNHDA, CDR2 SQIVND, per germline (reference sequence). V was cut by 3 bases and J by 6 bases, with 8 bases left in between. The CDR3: CASSILEDGYTF. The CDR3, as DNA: TGTGCCAGTAGTATTTTAGAGGATGGCTACACCTTC.

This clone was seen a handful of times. The CDR3 DNA reads as TGTGCCAGCAGCTCCTCCTGGGGGAGCAGCTCCTACGAGCAGTACTTC. Amino acids: CASSSSWGSSSYEQYF. The V and J genes are TRBV5-4 and TRBJ2-7; tentatively, D is TRBD1 or TRBD2 (5 bases each). Germline V gene data show CDR1 as SGHNT and CDR2 as YYREEE (reference sequence). The CDR3 has 16 residues. V was cut by 3 bases and J by 0 bases, with 16 bases left in between.

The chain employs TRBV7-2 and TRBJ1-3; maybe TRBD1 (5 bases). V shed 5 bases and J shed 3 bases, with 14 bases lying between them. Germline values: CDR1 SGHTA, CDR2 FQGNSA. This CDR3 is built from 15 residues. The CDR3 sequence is CASSPVGGSGNTIYF. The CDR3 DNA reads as TGTGCCAGCAGCCCGGTCGGGGGGAGTGGAAACACCATATATTTT.

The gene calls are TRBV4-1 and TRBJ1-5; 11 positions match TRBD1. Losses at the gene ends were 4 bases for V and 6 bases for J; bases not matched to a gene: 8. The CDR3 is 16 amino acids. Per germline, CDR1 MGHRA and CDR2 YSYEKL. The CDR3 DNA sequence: TGCGCCAGCAGCCCTACGGACAGGGGGCTCGGTCAGCCCCAGCATTTT. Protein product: CASSPTDRGLGQPQHF.

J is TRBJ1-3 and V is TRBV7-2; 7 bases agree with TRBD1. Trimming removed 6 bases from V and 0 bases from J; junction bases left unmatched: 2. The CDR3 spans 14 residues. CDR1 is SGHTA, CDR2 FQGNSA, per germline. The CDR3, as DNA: TGTGCCAGCAGGCAGGGGGGCTCTGGAAACACCATATATTTT. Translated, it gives CASRQGGSGNTIYF.